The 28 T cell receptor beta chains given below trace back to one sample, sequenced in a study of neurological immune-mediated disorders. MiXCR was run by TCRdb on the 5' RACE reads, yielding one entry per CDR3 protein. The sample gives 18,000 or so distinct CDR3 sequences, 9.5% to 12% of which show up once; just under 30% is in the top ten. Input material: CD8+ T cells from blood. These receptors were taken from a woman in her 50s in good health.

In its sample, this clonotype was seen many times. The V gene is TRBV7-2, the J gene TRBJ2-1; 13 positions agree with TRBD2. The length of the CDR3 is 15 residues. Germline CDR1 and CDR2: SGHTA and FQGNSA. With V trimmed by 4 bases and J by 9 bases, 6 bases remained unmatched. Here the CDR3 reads CASSYTSGGAGEQFF. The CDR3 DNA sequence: TGTGCCAGCAGCTACACTAGCGGGGGGGCTGGTGAGCAGTTCTTC.

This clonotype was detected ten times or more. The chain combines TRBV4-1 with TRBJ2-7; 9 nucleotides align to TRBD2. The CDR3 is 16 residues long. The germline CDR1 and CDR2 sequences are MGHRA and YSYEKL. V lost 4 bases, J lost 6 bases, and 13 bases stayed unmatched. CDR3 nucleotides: TGCGCCAGCAGCCCAGATGTAGGCGGGGGGGCCTTCGAGCAGTACTTC. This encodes CASSPDVGGGAFEQYF.

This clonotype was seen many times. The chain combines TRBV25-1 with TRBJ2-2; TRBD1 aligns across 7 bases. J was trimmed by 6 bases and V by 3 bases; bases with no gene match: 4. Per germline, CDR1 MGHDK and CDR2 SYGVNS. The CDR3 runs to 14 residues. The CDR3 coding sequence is TGTGCCAGCAGTGATGACAGGGAGTCCGGGGAGCTGTTTTTT. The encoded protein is CASSDDRESGELFF.

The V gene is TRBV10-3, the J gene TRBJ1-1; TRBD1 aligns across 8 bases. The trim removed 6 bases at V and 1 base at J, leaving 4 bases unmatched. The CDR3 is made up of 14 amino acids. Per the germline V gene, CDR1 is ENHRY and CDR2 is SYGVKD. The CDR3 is CAIRGQATNTEAFF. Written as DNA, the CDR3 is TGTGCCATCAGGGGACAGGCGACGAACACTGAAGCTTTCTTT.

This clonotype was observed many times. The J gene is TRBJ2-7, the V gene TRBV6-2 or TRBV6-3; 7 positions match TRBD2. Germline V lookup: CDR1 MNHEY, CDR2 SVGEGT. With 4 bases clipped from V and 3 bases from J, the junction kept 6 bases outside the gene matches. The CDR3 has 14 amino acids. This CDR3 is CASSFRLASYEQYF. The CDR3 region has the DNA TGTGCCAGCAGTTTCCGACTAGCCAGCTACGAGCAGTACTTC.

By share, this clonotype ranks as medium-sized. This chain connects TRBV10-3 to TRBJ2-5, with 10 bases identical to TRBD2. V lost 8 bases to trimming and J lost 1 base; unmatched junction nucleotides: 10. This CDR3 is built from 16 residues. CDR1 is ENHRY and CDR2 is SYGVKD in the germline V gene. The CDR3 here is CAIGGGSGGPQETQYF. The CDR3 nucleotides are TGTGCCATCGGAGGAGGTAGCGGGGGGCCCCAAGAGACCCAGTACTTC.

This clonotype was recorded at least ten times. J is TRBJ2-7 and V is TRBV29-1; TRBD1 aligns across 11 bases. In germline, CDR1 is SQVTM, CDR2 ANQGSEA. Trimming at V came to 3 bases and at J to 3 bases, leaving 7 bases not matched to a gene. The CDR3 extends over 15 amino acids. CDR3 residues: CSVDQGQGDLYEQYF. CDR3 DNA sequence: TGCAGCGTTGACCAGGGACAGGGGGACCTCTACGAGCAGTACTTC.

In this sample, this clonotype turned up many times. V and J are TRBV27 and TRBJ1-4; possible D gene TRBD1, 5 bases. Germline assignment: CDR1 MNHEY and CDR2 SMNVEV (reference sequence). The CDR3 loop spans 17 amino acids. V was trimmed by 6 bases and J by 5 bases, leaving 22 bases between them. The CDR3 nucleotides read TGTGCCAGCAGAGCCGGAGGGGCCGATTACACCAATGAAAAACTGTTTTTT. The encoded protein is CASRAGGADYTNEKLFF.

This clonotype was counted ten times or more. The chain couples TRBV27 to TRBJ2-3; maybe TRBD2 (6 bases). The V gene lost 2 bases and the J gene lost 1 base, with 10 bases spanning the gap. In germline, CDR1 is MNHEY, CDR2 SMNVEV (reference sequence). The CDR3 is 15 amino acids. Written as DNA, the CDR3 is TGTGCCAGCAGTTTAATTGGCGGGGGCACAGATACGCAGTATTTT. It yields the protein CASSLIGGGTDTQYF.

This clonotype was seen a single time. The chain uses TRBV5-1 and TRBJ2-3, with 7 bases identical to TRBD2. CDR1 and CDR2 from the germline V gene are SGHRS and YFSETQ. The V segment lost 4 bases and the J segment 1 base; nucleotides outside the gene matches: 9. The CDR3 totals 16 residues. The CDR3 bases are TGCGCCAGCAGCCCTCCTAGCGGAGGGGGCACAGATACGCAGTATTTT. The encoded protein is CASSPPSGGGTDTQYF.

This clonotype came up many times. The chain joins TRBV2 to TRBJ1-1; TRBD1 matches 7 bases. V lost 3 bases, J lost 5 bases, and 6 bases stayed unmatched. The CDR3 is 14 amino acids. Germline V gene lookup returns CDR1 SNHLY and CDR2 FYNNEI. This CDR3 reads CASSDTDRATEAFF. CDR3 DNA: TGTGCCAGCAGTGATACCGACAGGGCGACTGAAGCTTTCTTT.

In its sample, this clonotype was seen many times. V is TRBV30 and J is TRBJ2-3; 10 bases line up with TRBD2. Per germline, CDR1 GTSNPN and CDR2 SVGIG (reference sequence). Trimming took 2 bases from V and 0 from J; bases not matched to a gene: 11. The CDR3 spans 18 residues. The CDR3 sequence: CAWSRASGGSSSTDTQYF. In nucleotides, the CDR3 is TGTGCCTGGAGTAGAGCTAGCGGGGGATCCTCTAGCACAGATACGCAGTATTTT.

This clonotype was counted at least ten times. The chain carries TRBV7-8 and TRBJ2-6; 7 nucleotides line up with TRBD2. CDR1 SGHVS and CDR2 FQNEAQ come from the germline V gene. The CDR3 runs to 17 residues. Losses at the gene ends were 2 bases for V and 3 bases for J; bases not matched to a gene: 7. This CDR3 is CASSLLGLTSGANVLTF. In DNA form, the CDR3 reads TGTGCCAGCAGCTTACTGGGACTAACCAGTGGGGCCAACGTCCTGACTTTC.

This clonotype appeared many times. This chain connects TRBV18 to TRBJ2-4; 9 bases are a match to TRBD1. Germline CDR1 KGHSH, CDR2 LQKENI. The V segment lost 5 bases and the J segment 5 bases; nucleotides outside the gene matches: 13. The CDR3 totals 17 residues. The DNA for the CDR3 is TGTGCCAGCTCAGGGAAAGTCAACGACAGGGGGGAAAACATTCAGTACTTC. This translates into CASSGKVNDRGENIQYF.

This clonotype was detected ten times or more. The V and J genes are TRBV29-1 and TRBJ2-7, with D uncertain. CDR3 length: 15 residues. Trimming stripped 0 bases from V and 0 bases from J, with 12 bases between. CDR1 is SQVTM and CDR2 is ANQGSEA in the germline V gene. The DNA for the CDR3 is TGCAGCGTTGAAGATGTTCCGGGTCACTCCTACGAGCAGTACTTC. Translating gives CSVEDVPGHSYEQYF.

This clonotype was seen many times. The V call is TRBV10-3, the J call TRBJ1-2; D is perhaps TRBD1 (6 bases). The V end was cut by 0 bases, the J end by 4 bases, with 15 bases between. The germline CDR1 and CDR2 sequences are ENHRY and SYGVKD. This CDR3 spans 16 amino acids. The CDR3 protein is CAISESRGPKIYGYTF. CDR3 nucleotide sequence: TGTGCCATCAGTGAGTCGCGGGGGCCTAAAATCTATGGCTACACCTTC.

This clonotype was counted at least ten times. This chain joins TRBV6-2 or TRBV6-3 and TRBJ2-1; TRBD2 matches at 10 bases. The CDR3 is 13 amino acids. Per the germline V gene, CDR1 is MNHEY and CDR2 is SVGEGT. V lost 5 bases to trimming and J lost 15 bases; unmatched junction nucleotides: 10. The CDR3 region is CASSRLLAGDPFF. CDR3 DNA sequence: TGTGCCAGCAGTCGACTCCTAGCGGGAGACCCGTTCTTC.

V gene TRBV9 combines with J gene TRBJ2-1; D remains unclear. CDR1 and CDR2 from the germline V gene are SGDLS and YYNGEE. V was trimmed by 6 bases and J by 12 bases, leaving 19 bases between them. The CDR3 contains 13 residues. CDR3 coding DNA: TGTGCCAGCATCGTTGTTGGCTCTGGCGGGCAGTTCTTC. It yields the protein CASIVVGSGGQFF.

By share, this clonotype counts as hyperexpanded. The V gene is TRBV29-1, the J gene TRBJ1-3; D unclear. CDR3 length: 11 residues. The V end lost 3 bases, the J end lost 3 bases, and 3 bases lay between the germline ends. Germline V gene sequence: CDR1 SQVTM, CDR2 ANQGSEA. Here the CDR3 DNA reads TGCAGCGTTGAGGGTGGAAACACCATATATTTT. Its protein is CSVEGGNTIYF.

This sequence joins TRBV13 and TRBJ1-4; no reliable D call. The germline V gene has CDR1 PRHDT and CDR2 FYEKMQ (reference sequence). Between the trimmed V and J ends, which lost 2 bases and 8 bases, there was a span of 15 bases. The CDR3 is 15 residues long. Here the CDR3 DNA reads TGTGCCAGCAGCTTAAGGGCAGGAGAAATCGAAAAACTGTTTTTT. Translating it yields CASSLRAGEIEKLFF.

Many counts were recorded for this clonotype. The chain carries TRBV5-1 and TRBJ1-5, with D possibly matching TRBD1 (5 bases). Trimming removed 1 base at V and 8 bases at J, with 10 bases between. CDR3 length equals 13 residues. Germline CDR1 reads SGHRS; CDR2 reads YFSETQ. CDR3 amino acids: CASSLRGAEPQHF. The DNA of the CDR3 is TGCGCCAGCAGCTTGAGGGGAGCGGAGCCCCAGCATTTT.

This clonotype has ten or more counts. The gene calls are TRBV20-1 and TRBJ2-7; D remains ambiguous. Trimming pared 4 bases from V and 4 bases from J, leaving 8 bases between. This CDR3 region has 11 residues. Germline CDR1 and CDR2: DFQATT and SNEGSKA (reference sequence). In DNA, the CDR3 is TGCAGTGCTAAGGAAGGGTACGAGCAGTACTTC. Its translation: CSAKEGYEQYF.

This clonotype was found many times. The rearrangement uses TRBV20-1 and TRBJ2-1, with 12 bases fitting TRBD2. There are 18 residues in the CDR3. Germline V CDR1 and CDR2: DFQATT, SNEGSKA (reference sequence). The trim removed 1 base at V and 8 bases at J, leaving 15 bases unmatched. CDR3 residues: CSARGQAPTSGRIDEQFF. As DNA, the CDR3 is TGCAGTGCTAGAGGACAGGCCCCGACTAGCGGGAGAATTGATGAGCAGTTCTTC.

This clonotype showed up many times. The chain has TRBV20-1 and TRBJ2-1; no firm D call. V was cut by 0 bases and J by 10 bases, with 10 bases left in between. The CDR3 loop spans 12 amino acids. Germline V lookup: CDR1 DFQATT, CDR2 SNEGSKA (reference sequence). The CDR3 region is CSARDWSSEQFF. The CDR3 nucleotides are TGCAGTGCTAGAGATTGGAGCTCAGAGCAGTTCTTC.

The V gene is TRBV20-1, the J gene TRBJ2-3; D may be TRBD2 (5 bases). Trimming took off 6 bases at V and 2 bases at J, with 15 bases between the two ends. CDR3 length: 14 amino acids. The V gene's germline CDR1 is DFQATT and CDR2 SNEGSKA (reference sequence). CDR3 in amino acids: CSAPLAAPTDTQYF. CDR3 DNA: TGCAGTGCCCCCCTAGCAGCACCCACAGATACGCAGTATTTT.

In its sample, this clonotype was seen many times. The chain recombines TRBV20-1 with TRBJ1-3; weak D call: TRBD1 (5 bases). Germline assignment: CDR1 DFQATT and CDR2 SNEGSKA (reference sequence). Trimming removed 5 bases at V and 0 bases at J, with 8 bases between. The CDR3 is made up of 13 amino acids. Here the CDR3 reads CSALDSSGNTIYF. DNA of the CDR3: TGCAGTGCTCTTGACAGCTCTGGAAACACCATATATTTT.

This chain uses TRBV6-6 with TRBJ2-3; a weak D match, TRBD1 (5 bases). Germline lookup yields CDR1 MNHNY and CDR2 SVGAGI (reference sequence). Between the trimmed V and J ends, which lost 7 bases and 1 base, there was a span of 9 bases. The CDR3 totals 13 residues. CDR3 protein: CASNFRGTDTQYF. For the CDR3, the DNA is TGTGCCAGCAATTTCAGGGGCACAGATACGCAGTATTTT.

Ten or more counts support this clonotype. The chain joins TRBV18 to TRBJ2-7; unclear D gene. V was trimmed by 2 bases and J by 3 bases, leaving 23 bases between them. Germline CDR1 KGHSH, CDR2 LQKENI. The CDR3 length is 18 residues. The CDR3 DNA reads TGTGCCAGCTCACCAAGCCAGGTCACGCACCTCCCATTCTACGAGCAGTACTTC. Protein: CASSPSQVTHLPFYEQYF.